Below, 29 T cell receptor beta chains from the same sample are listed, as sequenced in a study of cytomegalovirus exposure and HLA in healthy donors. Produced via immunoSEQ multiplex PCR; TCRdb's table is partial and in-frame only. The sample gives about 150,000 clones, roughly 86% of which show up once; 3.5% to 5.5% is in the top ten. The sequencing input was PBMCs. The receptors were sampled from a man aged 18 to 35 in good health and CMV-seropositive.

V and J are TRBV28 and TRBJ2-1, with 10 positions matching TRBD1. After removal of 3 bases from V and 7 bases from J, the junction contained 24 bases not matched to a gene. Germline V gives CDR1 MDHEN, CDR2 SYDVKM. The length of the CDR3 is 21 residues. The DNA for the CDR3 is TGTGCCAGCAGTTTTAGTTTCAGCCTCAACATGGACAGGGGGAAGGCGAATGAGCAGTTCTTC. Translation gives CASSFSFSLNMDRGKANEQFF. Together with reference TRBV28 and TRBJ2-1, the CDR3 gives the full variable domain: DVKVTQSSRYLVKRTGEKVFLECVQDMDHENMFWYRQDPGLGLRLIYFSYDVKMKEKGDIPEGYSVSREKKERFSLILESASTNQTSMYLCASSFSFSLNMDRGKANEQFFGPGTRLTVL.

The CDR3 sequence: CTSSQDASYSSYEQYF. The CDR3 bases are TGCACCAGCAGCCAAGACGCTAGTTATAGCTCCTACGAGCAGTACTTC. V and J are TRBV1 and TRBJ2-7; the table calls TRBD2, which could not be checked here. TRBV1 is noted as a pseudogene. The CDR3 is made up of 16 amino acids.

The chain combines TRBV7-8 with TRBJ1-4; TRBD1 might be the D (5 bases). The CDR3 length is 14 residues. CDR1 is SGHVS and CDR2 is FQNEAQ in the germline V gene. The ends were cut back, 5 bases at V and 7 bases at J, with 14 bases in the middle. DNA of the CDR3: TGTGCCAGCAGCCCCAGGGTCAGTGCTGAAAAACTGTTTTTT. Translated: CASSPRVSAEKLFF.

V and J are TRBV19 and TRBJ1-2, with TRBD1 matching 9 bases. After removal of 3 bases from V and 7 bases from J, the junction contained 12 bases not matched to a gene. The germline V gene has CDR1 LNHDA and CDR2 SQIVND (reference sequence). The CDR3 extends over 16 amino acids. The CDR3 DNA sequence: TGTGCCAGTAGTATGGGGTGGGGGACAGGGATGCGTGGCTACACCTTC. Translated: CASSMGWGTGMRGYTF.

The J gene is TRBJ2-6, the V gene TRBV7-6; D gene ambiguous. Per germline, CDR1 SGHVS and CDR2 FNYEAQ. V was clipped by 3 bases and J by 0 bases, with 3 bases between them. CDR3 length equals 14 residues. The CDR3 sequence is CASSFSSGANVLTF. The CDR3 region has the DNA TGTGCCAGCAGCTTCAGCTCTGGGGCCAACGTCCTGACTTTC.

The chain joins TRBV11-2 to TRBJ2-7, with D possibly matching TRBD1 (5 bases). CDR3 length: 15 residues. Germline V CDR1 and CDR2: SGHAT, FQNNGV. The germline V and J ends were trimmed by 0 bases and 0 bases, with 9 bases remaining between them. DNA for the CDR3: TGTGCCAGCAGCTTAGATAGGGGAACCTCCTACGAGCAGTACTTC. Amino acids: CASSLDRGTSYEQYF.

This chain joins TRBV5-4 and TRBJ2-1; TRBD1 might be the D (5 bases). Per germline, CDR1 SGHNT and CDR2 YYREEE (reference sequence). This CDR3 is built from 15 residues. The V end was cut by 0 bases, the J end by 0 bases, with 7 bases between. CDR3 sequence: CASSLGQSSYNEQFF. The CDR3 nucleotides read TGTGCCAGCAGCTTGGGACAGTCCTCCTACAATGAGCAGTTCTTC.

The V gene is TRBV11-2, the J gene TRBJ2-7; 7 bases fit TRBD1. Germline loops: CDR1 SGHAT, CDR2 FQNNGV. Trimming at V came to 5 bases and at J to 8 bases, leaving 9 bases not matched to a gene. CDR3 length: 13 residues. The CDR3 DNA reads TGTGCCAGCAGCCTGGGACAGAATAATAAGCAGTACTTC. Translating gives CASSLGQNNKQYF.

This rearrangement joins TRBV5-6 to TRBJ2-7; a possible D gene is TRBD2 (5 bases). This CDR3 comprises 15 residues. The V end was cut by 1 base, the J end by 0 bases, with 11 bases between. Germline assignment: CDR1 SGHDT and CDR2 YYEEEE. Written as DNA, the CDR3 is TGTGCCAGCAGCTTGTCTGGGGAGAGCTCCTACGAGCAGTACTTC. Translation gives CASSLSGESSYEQYF.

The V and J genes are TRBV4-2 and TRBJ2-7; no clear D gene. Trimming left V 2 bases short and J 1 base short, with 9 bases between. The CDR3 is made up of 14 amino acids. Germline V gives CDR1 LGHNA, CDR2 YNFKEQ. CDR3 sequence (DNA): TGTGCCAGCAGCCAAAGAGAGGCGTCCTACGAGCAGTACTTC. It codes for CASSQREASYEQYF.

CDR3 protein: CASSQIRDSAKKQETQYF. The CDR3 DNA is TGTGCCAGCAGCCAGATCCGGGACAGCGCTAAGAAACAAGAGACCCAGTACTTC. This chain connects TRBV13 to TRBJ2-5; 7 bases line up with TRBD1. J was trimmed by 2 bases and V by 5 bases; bases with no gene match: 17. CDR3 length equals 18 residues. Germline CDR1 and CDR2: PRHDT and FYEKMQ (reference sequence).

The CDR3 reads CASSYLLAKSTDTQYF. Here the CDR3 DNA reads TGTGCCAGCAGCTACCTTCTAGCGAAGAGCACAGATACGCAGTATTTT. The chain is built from TRBV2 and TRBJ2-3; TRBD2 is a possible D gene (6 bases). V was cut by 6 bases and J by 0 bases, with 16 bases left in between. In germline, CDR1 is SNHLY, CDR2 FYNNEI. The CDR3 has 16 residues. Supplemented by reference TRBV2 and TRBJ2-3, the full variable domain reads EPEVTQTPSHQVTQMGQEVILRCVPISNHLYFYWYRQILGQKVEFLVSFYNNEISEKSEIFDDQFSVERPDGSNFTLKIRSTKLEDSAMYFCASSYLLAKSTDTQYFGPGTRLTVL.

This clone was found a few times. The chain combines TRBV28 with TRBJ1-5; TRBD1 matches 9 bases. The CDR3 covers 14 residues. V lost 6 bases to trimming and J lost 8 bases; unmatched junction nucleotides: 8. Germline V gives CDR1 MDHEN, CDR2 SYDVKM. The CDR3 DNA reads as TGTGCCAGCAGCCCGGGACAGGGTACGGAGCCCCAGCATTTT. Translating gives CASSPGQGTEPQHF.

This chain links TRBV5-4 with TRBJ2-7; 12 bases map to TRBD2. Trimming took 4 bases from V and 5 from J; bases not matched to a gene: 7. CDR1 and CDR2 from the germline V gene are SGHNT and YYREEE (reference sequence). CDR3 size: 15 residues. CDR3 amino acids: CASSPQTSGRNEQYF. Written as DNA, the CDR3 is TGTGCCAGCAGCCCCCAGACTAGCGGGAGAAACGAGCAGTACTTC.

CDR3 loop: CASSEALGAGNTIYF. DNA of the CDR3: TGTGCCAGCAGTGAAGCGCTAGGGGCTGGAAACACCATATATTTT. This chain uses TRBV2 with TRBJ1-3; tentative D call: TRBD1 (5 bases). The CDR3 spans 15 residues. V lost 0 bases and J lost 2, with 8 bases in between. Germline V gives CDR1 SNHLY, CDR2 FYNNEI.

This clone was observed once. The rearrangement joins TRBV19 to TRBJ2-2, with TRBD1 identical over 9 bases. The CDR3 has 15 amino acids. In germline, CDR1 is LNHDA, CDR2 SQIVND (reference sequence). The J segment lost 8 bases and the V segment lost 5 bases, leaving 9 bases of the junction unmatched. CDR3 loop: CASSPSGTGSGELFF. Here the CDR3 DNA reads TGTGCCAGTAGTCCCTCAGGGACAGGGAGTGGGGAGCTGTTTTTT.

The chain uses TRBV4-2 and TRBJ2-7; 11 nucleotides match TRBD2. The ends lost 0 bases at V and 3 bases at J; junction bases unmatched: 4. This CDR3 has 16 residues. In germline, CDR1 is LGHNA, CDR2 YNFKEQ. The CDR3 nucleotides read TGTGCCAGCAGCCAAGATCAGCTAGCGGGGGGCTACGAGCAGTACTTC. It is translated as CASSQDQLAGGYEQYF.

The V call is TRBV28, the J call TRBJ1-5; no definite D call. This CDR3 is built from 16 residues. Germline lookup yields CDR1 MDHEN and CDR2 SYDVKM. Trimming shortened V by 4 bases and J by 2 bases, and 15 bases separated the two germline ends. The CDR3 loop reads CASSSKMRVGNQPQHF. The CDR3 DNA reads as TGTGCCAGCAGTTCAAAGATGAGGGTGGGCAATCAGCCCCAGCATTTT.

The CDR3: CASRGGMEPQHF. The CDR3 DNA follows: TGTGCCAGCAGAGGGGGTATGGAGCCCCAGCATTTT. The chain carries TRBV6-6 and TRBJ1-5; tentative D call: TRBD1 (6 bases). V was pared by 6 bases and J by 8 bases, with 11 bases between. Germline loops: CDR1 MNHNY, CDR2 SVGAGI (reference sequence). The CDR3 is made up of 12 amino acids.

The rearrangement links TRBV28 to TRBJ2-1, with 9 bases that match TRBD2. The CDR3 loop spans 16 amino acids. V was pared by 5 bases and J by 2 bases, with 7 bases of the junction left unmatched. CDR1 MDHEN and CDR2 SYDVKM come from the germline V gene. The CDR3 loop is CASSKIAGEAYNEQFF. In DNA form, the CDR3 reads TGTGCCAGCAGTAAAATAGCGGGAGAGGCCTACAATGAGCAGTTCTTC.

The chain is built from TRBV6-6 and TRBJ2-2, with D perhaps matching TRBD2 (5 bases). Trimming cost V 2 bases and J 0 bases, with 7 bases left between them. The CDR3 length is 15 residues. Germline CDR1 reads MNHNY; CDR2 reads SVGAGI (reference sequence). CDR3 amino acids: CASSYPGTNTGELFF. Here the CDR3 DNA reads TGTGCCAGCAGTTACCCGGGAACGAACACCGGGGAGCTGTTTTTT.

V and J are TRBV11-2 and TRBJ1-2; TRBD1 is a possible D gene (5 bases). Germline CDR1 reads SGHAT; CDR2 reads FQNNGV. The CDR3 spans 15 residues. V was pared by 5 bases and J by 3 bases, with 16 bases between. The CDR3 bases are TGTGCCAGCAGCCACCTTCTAGGACAAGACTATGGCTACACCTTC. Translation gives CASSHLLGQDYGYTF.

For this clone: Its ends do not fully match the called genes, so a read error is possible. The rearrangement uses TRBV27 and TRBJ1-5; 10 bases line up with TRBD1. Germline loops: CDR1 MNHEY, CDR2 SMNVEV (reference sequence). The CDR3 runs 19 residues. CDR3 bases: TGTGCCAGCATTTTACTCTCCGGGACAGGGGAAGATAGCAATCAGCCCCAGCATTTT. Translation gives CASILLSGTGEDSNQPQHF.

V and J are TRBV29-1 and TRBJ2-7; no firm D call. V was shortened by 4 bases and J by 6 bases, with 10 bases between the two germline ends. From germline, CDR1 is SQVTM and CDR2 ANQGSEA. The CDR3 sequence is 11 residues long. The CDR3 DNA reads TGCAGCGTTGTGTCTACTATCGAGCAGTACTTC. Translating it yields CSVVSTIEQYF.

This rearrangement joins TRBV18 to TRBJ1-2; no clear D gene. V lost 4 bases and J 1 base, leaving 7 bases between the germline ends. The CDR3 runs 13 residues. Germline CDR1 is KGHSH and CDR2 is LQKENI. The CDR3 region is CASSQTVNYGYTF. The CDR3 nucleotides are TGTGCCAGCTCACAGACTGTTAACTATGGCTACACCTTC.

The chain couples TRBV9 to TRBJ1-5, with D possibly TRBD1 on 5 matching bases. The CDR3 is 14 amino acids. Trimming cost V 0 bases and J 9 bases, with 13 bases left between them. Germline loops: CDR1 SGDLS, CDR2 YYNGEE. The CDR3 DNA reads TGTGCCAGCAGCGTAGATTGGGGAAGGGGGCCCCAGCATTTT. It yields the protein CASSVDWGRGPQHF.

The chain is built from TRBV19 and TRBJ1-5; unclear D gene. In germline, CDR1 is LNHDA, CDR2 SQIVND (reference sequence). CDR3 size: 14 residues. Trimming shortened V by 0 bases and J by 7 bases, and 10 bases separated the two germline ends. The CDR3 sequence: CASSIEGLRQPQHF. DNA of the CDR3: TGTGCCAGTAGTATAGAGGGTTTGAGGCAGCCCCAGCATTTT. Based on the CDR3 plus reference TRBV19 and TRBJ1-5, the full variable domain is DGGITQSPKYLFRKEGQNVTLSCEQNLNHDAMYWYRQDPGQGLRLIYYSQIVNDFQKGDIAEGYSVSREKKESFPLTVTSAQKNPTAFYLCASSIEGLRQPQHFGDGTRLSIL.

The rearrangement joins TRBV2 to TRBJ1-1, with D maybe TRBD1 (6 bases). The CDR3 totals 16 residues. Trimming shortened V by 6 bases and J by 0 bases, and 17 bases separated the two germline ends. Germline V CDR1 and CDR2: SNHLY, FYNNEI. The CDR3 DNA reads TGTGCCAGCAGCTTAATCCTCAGGGGCATGAACACTGAAGCTTTCTTT. Translation gives CASSLILRGMNTEAFF.

The J gene is TRBJ1-6, the V gene TRBV7-9; tentatively, D is TRBD1 (5 bases). V was clipped by 2 bases and J by 7 bases, with 12 bases between them. The CDR3 loop spans 15 amino acids. CDR1 SEHNR and CDR2 FQNEAQ come from the germline V gene (reference sequence). This CDR3 is CASSLRGAGNSPLHF. In DNA form, the CDR3 reads TGTGCCAGCAGCTTAAGGGGCGCCGGAAATTCACCCCTCCACTTT.